The TCR beta chain under discussion was sequenced for a study of T cells in narcolepsy (dated by TCRdb to between 2018 and 2020). As for the study more broadly: Healthy control donors were enrolled in the study alongside patients who had narcolepsy type 1 or type 2 (NT1, NT2). To look for autoreactive T cells in narcolepsy patients that target self-antigens of hypocretin neurons (hypocretin, TRIB2), the study used TCR Vbeta sequencing to follow clonotypes in blood and CSF.

The junction shows trimming of 2 bases on V and 5 bases on J, and the gene matches do not reach 7 bases of it. From its cysteine to its phenylalanine, the CDR3 spans 16 amino acids. Only the CDR3 portion is preserved as DNA: 48 bases, with reading frame beginning at the first base. The CDR1 and CDR2 encoded by the germline V gene are SGDLS and YYNGEE. Broader findings and caveats from the paper: According to the report, autoreactive clonotypes were detected serially in the blood of the same patients and of different patients, but not in healthy controls. Numbers of sequenced blood memory CD4+ clonotypes were comparable, with averages of some 38,000 in patients and 30,000 to 35,000 in controls. Plots that compared CSF and blood CD4+ T cell clonotypes from the same patient highlighted HCRT-specific and TRIB2-specific autoreactive clonotypes. No sequences matching autoreactive T cell clones were contained in some blood memory CD4+ repertoires from patients and controls.

Memory CD4+ T cells were sorted ex vivo from peripheral blood of narcolepsy patients and healthy controls for TCR Vbeta sequencing. This clone is a singleton in its sample. Which antigen it targets is not known. No base quality values were provided; no much bigger clone lies one nucleotide off. The library was obtained by the immunoSEQ multiplex PCR assay. TCRdb retrieved this table from immuneACCESS and kept in-frame rearrangements only. Not all clones are present; in checked studies, unresolved V genes account for under half, and no reason is known for the remainder. The table for this sample lists fewer than 35,000 clones; just under 80% of them were counted only once. The top ten constitute 0.95% to 1.5% of the sample.

The sequence is built from TRBV9 and TRBJ2-7; TRBD2 agrees with 13 junctional bases. Material for sequencing was CD45RA- memory CD4+ T cells from PBMCs. The cell subset or site label on this specimen signifies: memory T cells sorted ex vivo from peripheral blood. This receptor was taken from a human donor with narcolepsy. Here the CDR3 is given as CASSVSGTSGINEQYF. The nucleotide sequence reads TGTGCCAGCAGCGTTTCCGGGACTAGCGGGATTAACGAGCAGTACTTC.